These 8 T cell receptor beta chains share one sample of origin, sequenced in a study of untreated major depressive disorder. Using immunoSEQ multiplex PCR, the repertoire was profiled, and TCRdb retains in-frame clones only, with some absent. The repertoire includes about 21,000 clones, 85% to 90% of them detected once, and approximately 0.47% sits in the top ten. Sequencing used CD4+ T cells from PBMCs. The receptor source for this set is a woman aged 40 to 55 in good health.

The chain couples TRBV28 to TRBJ1-4, with a possible D match to TRBD1 (6 bases). Germline V CDR1 and CDR2: MDHEN, SYDVKM. The CDR3 is 16 amino acids. Deletions cut 3 bases from V and 7 bases from J, with 18 bases between. CDR3 nucleotides: TGTGCCAGCAGTTTGGGGTCGGGGGCGCGGGGTGAAAAACTGTTTTTT. Translating it yields CASSLGSGARGEKLFF.

In its sample, this clone was seen once. The V gene is TRBV6-5, the J gene TRBJ1-4, with D tentatively TRBD1 (6 bases). Trimming removed 2 bases from V and 8 bases from J, with 15 bases in between. The germline V gene encodes CDR1 MNHEY and CDR2 SVGAGI. This CDR3 is built from 15 residues. CDR3 nucleotides: TGTGCCAGCAGTTACCTGGGGGCAGGACGGGAAAAACTGTTTTTT. It translates to CASSYLGAGREKLFF.

The chain recombines TRBV6-5 with TRBJ1-1, with D uncertain. The CDR3 extends over 15 amino acids. V was shortened by 0 bases and J by 1 base, with 9 bases between the two germline ends. Germline values: CDR1 MNHEY, CDR2 SVGAGI. CDR3 protein: CASSYSYITNTEAFF. CDR3 bases: TGTGCCAGCAGTTACTCCTACATCACGAACACTGAAGCTTTCTTT.

The chain employs TRBV6-5 and TRBJ1-2, with D uncertain. Per the germline V gene, CDR1 is MNHEY and CDR2 is SVGAGI. The CDR3 has 14 amino acids. Trimming took 4 bases from V and 0 from J, leaving 9 bases between them. The CDR3 sequence: CASSSHTSNYGYTF. The CDR3 DNA follows: TGTGCCAGCAGTTCCCACACATCTAACTATGGCTACACCTTC.

The genes are TRBV4-2 and TRBJ2-2; 7 nucleotides match TRBD2. The CDR3 extends over 15 amino acids. Germline values: CDR1 LGHNA, CDR2 YNFKEQ. The trim removed 2 bases at V and 0 bases at J, leaving 0 bases unmatched. Here the CDR3 reads CASSQLAANTGELFF. The CDR3 DNA follows: TGTGCCAGCAGCCAACTAGCGGCGAACACCGGGGAGCTGTTTTTT.

V gene TRBV9 combines with J gene TRBJ1-2; no clear D. Germline V gene data show CDR1 as SGDLS and CDR2 as YYNGEE. V was cut by 0 bases and J by 4 bases, with 7 bases left in between. The CDR3 has 13 amino acids. The CDR3 spells CASSVEVGYGYTF. The CDR3 DNA is TGTGCCAGCAGCGTAGAAGTCGGCTATGGCTACACCTTC.

CDR3 in DNA: TGTGCCTGGAGTGTACGGAGTACAGGGGGTCGCACCGGGGAGCTGTTTTTT. Its protein is CAWSVRSTGGRTGELFF. The chain uses TRBV30 and TRBJ2-2, with 8 nucleotides matching TRBD1. This CDR3 has 17 residues. Germline CDR1 reads GTSNPN; CDR2 reads SVGIG (reference sequence). V shed 0 bases and J 4 bases; nucleotides not matched to a gene: 10.

This chain links TRBV6-5 with TRBJ1-4; D is uncertain. The V gene's germline CDR1 is MNHEY and CDR2 SVGAGI. With 0 bases removed from V and 3 bases from J, the gap between germline ends came to 8 bases. The CDR3 runs 15 residues. The CDR3 region is CASSYSGPPNEKLFF. The CDR3 nucleotides read TGTGCCAGCAGTTACTCCGGACCTCCTAATGAAAAACTGTTTTTT.